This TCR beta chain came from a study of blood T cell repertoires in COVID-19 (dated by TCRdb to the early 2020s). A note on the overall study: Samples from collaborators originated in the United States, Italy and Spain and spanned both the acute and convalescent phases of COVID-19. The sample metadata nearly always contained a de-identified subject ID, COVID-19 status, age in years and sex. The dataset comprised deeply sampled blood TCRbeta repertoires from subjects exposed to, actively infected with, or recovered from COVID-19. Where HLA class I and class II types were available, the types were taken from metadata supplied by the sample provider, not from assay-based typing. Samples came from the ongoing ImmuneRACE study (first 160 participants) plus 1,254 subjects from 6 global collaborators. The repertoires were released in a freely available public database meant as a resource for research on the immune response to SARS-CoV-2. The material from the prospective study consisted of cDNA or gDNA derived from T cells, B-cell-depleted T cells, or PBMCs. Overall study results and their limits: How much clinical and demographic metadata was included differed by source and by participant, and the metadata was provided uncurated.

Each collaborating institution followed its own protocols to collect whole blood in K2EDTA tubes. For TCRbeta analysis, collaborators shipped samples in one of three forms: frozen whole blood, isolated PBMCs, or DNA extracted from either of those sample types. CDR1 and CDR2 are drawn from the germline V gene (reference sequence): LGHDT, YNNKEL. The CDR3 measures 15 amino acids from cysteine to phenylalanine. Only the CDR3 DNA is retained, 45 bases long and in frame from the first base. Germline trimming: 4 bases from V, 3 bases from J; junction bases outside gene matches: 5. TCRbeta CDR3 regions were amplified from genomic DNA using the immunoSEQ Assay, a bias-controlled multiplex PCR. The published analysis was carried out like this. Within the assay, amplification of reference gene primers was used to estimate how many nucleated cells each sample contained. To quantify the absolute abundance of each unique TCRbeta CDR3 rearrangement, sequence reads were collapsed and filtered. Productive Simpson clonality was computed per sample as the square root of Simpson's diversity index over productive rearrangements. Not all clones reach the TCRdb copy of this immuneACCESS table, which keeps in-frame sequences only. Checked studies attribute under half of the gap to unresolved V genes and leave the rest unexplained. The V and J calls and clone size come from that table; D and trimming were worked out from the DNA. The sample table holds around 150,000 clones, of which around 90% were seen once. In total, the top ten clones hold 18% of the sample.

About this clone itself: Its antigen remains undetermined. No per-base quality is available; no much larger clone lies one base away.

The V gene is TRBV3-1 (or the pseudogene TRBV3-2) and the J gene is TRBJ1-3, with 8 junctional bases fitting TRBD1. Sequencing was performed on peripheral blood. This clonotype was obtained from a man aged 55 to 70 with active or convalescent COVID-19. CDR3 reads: CASSPRTGYGNTIYF. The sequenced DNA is TGTGCCAGCAGCCCTCGGACAGGGTATGGAAACACCATATATTTT.